This entry describes one TCR beta chain. Antigen specificity is unknown. Libraries used 5'RACE template switching adding universal primer site and UMIs. TCRdb reworked the 5' RACE reads into one entry per CDR3 protein, no DNA. The sample has about 550,000 distinct CDR3 sequences. CDR3 length equals 15 residues. Germline-derived CDR1 and CDR2 are LNHDA and SQIVND (reference sequence). This sample was included in a study of T cells expressing NK-cell markers. On the study more broadly: Eight donors were sequenced, of whom seven were HCMV-seropositive, while the remaining one was HCMV-seronegative. General study results and limits: The dominant NKG2C+ clonotypes represented about 1.0-7.0% of CD8+ T cells in five or six donors.

The source material was blood T cells: a sorted CD56 or NKG2C T cell subset, CD4+ or CD8+ T cells, or bulk PBMC T cells (not recorded which). The V and J genes are TRBV19 and TRBJ1-1; checking the TCRdb D call of TRBD1 is not possible without DNA. The TCR sequence derives from a man younger than 35 in good health. CDR3 loop: CASRARQGMNTEAFF. Looking up the rest from reference TRBV19 and TRBJ1-1 gives the full variable domain: DGGITQSPKYLFRKEGQNVTLSCEQNLNHDAMYWYRQDPGQGLRLIYYSQIVNDFQKGDIAEGYSVSREKKESFPLTVTSAQKNPTAFYLCASRARQGMNTEAFFGQGTRLTVV.